This is a list of T cell receptor beta chains from one sample in a study of blood T cells in healthy people across ages. In TCRdb, the 5' RACE reads were re-called with MiXCR into one record per CDR3 protein. The table lists fewer than 1,000,000 distinct CDR3 sequences, under 45% of them singletons. The sequencing sample was made of blood. Receptor source: a man aged 60-69 years in good health. The CDR3 runs from the conserved cysteine through the conserved F or W. D genes are given only for firm matches. Clone sizes are given selectively: once, few, many, or a class where the clone is expanded.

>-|TRBD2|TRBJ2-3|TRBV29-1
CSVRGLARTDTQYF
TGCAGCGTCCGTGGACTAGCGCGCACAGATACGCAGTATTTT
>-|TRBD1|TRBJ2-5|TRBV5-6
CASSSTGVNQETQYF
TGTGCCAGCAGCTCTACAGGGGTGAACCAAGAGACCCAGTACTTC
>-|-|TRBJ2-5|TRBV12-3/TRBV12-4
CVSSLTEYQETQYF
TGTGTCAGCAGTTTAACCGAGTACCAAGAGACCCAGTACTTC
>-|TRBD1|TRBJ1-1|TRBV29-1
CSVERTGGHTEAFF
TGCAGCGTTGAAAGGACAGGGGGTCACACTGAAGCTTTCTTT
>-|-|TRBJ2-7|TRBV12-3/TRBV12-4
CASSWDGDSYEQYF
TGTGCCAGCAGTTGGGATGGGGATTCCTACGAGCAGTACTTC
>-|-|TRBJ2-7|TRBV21-1
CASSPRREDVSYEQYF
TGTGCCAGCAGCCCCCGGAGGGAGGACGTATCCTACGAGCAGTACTTC
>many|-|TRBJ2-5|TRBV14
CASSHPGTPQETQYF
TGTGCCAGCAGCCACCCCGGAACACCTCAAGAGACCCAGTACTTC
>-|TRBD2|TRBJ2-1|TRBV6-2/TRBV6-3
CASSYGLAGVYNEQFF
TGTGCCAGCAGTTACGGGCTAGCGGGGGTTTACAATGAGCAGTTCTTC
>few|-|TRBJ2-7|TRBV4-3
CASSQDYYGGSYEQYF
TGCGCCAGCAGCCAAGATTATTACGGGGGTTCCTACGAGCAGTACTTC
>few|-|TRBJ2-2|TRBV5-1
CASSLTPGAGELFF
TGCGCCAGCAGCTTGACTCCCGGGGCCGGGGAGCTGTTTTTT
>few|-|TRBJ1-4|TRBV7-2
CASRPAGINNEKLFF
TGTGCCAGCAGACCCGCGGGGATAAATAATGAAAAACTGTTTTTT
>few|-|TRBJ2-3|TRBV11-3
CASSEDPADTQYF
TGTGCCAGCAGCGAAGACCCGGCAGATACGCAGTATTTT
>few|TRBD1|TRBJ2-3|TRBV10-3
CAIKGTGADTQYF
TGTGCCATCAAGGGTACAGGGGCAGATACGCAGTATTTT
>few|-|TRBJ1-4|TRBV7-2
CASSLAGNNEKLFF
TGTGCCAGCAGCTTAGCCGGGAATAATGAAAAACTGTTTTTT
>-|-|TRBJ2-2|TRBV20-1
CSARGGAKEELFF
TGCAGTGCTAGAGGGGGAGCTAAGGAGGAGCTGTTTTTT
>-|TRBD2|TRBJ2-1|TRBV11-2
CASSRSLSGGEETQFF
TGTGCCAGCAGCCGGTCCTTGAGCGGGGGGGAAGAGACCCAGTTCTTC
>once|TRBD1|TRBJ2-5|TRBV28
CASRHTGGKSQETQYF
TGTGCCAGCAGGCATACAGGGGGGAAGAGTCAAGAGACCCAGTACTTC
>-|-|TRBJ1-6|TRBV7-9
CASSLPTENSPLHF
TGTGCCAGCAGCTTACCAACAGAGAATTCACCCCTCCACTTT
>-|TRBD1|TRBJ1-6|TRBV11-2
CASSLLGGGESPLHF
TGTGCCAGCAGCTTACTGGGAGGGGGCGAATCACCCCTCCACTTT
>few|TRBD1|TRBJ2-1|TRBV6-2/TRBV6-3
CASSYRIDRGRDEQFF
TGTGCCAGCAGTTACCGAATCGACAGGGGGCGGGATGAGCAGTTCTTC
>-|TRBD2|TRBJ2-3|TRBV4-3
CASSQGSGGLTDTQYF
TGCGCCAGCAGCCAAGGTAGCGGGGGCTTAACAGATACGCAGTATTTT
>-|-|TRBJ1-1|TRBV7-9
CASSPSGIANTEAFF
TGTGCCAGCAGCCCCTCTGGCATAGCAAACACTGAAGCTTTCTTT
>few|-|TRBJ1-3|TRBV4-1
CASSSITGTGNTIYF
TGCGCCAGCAGCTCCATAACAGGGACTGGAAACACCATATATTTT
>-|TRBD2|TRBJ2-1|TRBV5-1
CASSPMASGNNEQFF
TGCGCCAGCAGCCCGATGGCTAGCGGAAACAATGAGCAGTTCTTC
>-|TRBD2|TRBJ2-1|TRBV4-1
CASSQEGLAGSSYNEQFF
TGCGCCAGCAGCCAAGAGGGACTAGCGGGGAGCTCCTACAATGAGCAGTTCTTC
>-|TRBD1|TRBJ2-7|TRBV6-1
CAINGRGYYEQYF
TGTGCCATCAATGGCAGGGGGTACTACGAGCAGTACTTC
>-|TRBD2|TRBJ2-3|TRBV18
CASSPRMTSGGTDTQYF
TGTGCCAGCTCACCACGCATGACTAGCGGGGGCACAGATACGCAGTATTTT
>few|TRBD1|TRBJ2-6|TRBV12-3/TRBV12-4
CASRTLGTGISSGANVLTF
TGTGCCAGCAGAACCCTGGGGACAGGGATTAGCTCTGGGGCCAACGTCCTGACTTTC
>-|TRBD1|TRBJ1-2|TRBV27
CASSPGTGGFGGYTF
TGTGCCAGCAGTCCCGGGACAGGGGGCTTCGGTGGCTACACCTTC
>few|-|TRBJ1-2|TRBV27
CASSTTPQGGYTF
TGTGCCAGCAGTACTACCCCACAGGGTGGCTACACCTTC
>-|-|TRBJ2-1|TRBV28
CASSPTLRALYNEQFF
TGTGCCAGCAGTCCCACCCTTAGGGCCCTTTACAATGAGCAGTTCTTC
>-|-|TRBJ2-7|TRBV7-2
CASSSALRDYEQYF
TGTGCCAGCAGCTCCGCCCTTCGGGACTACGAGCAGTACTTC
>few|-|TRBJ1-2|TRBV4-3
CASSHVDRGYGYTF
TGCGCCAGCAGCCATGTCGACAGAGGCTATGGCTACACCTTC
>once|-|TRBJ1-5|TRBV30
CAWSGSYQPQHF
TGTGCCTGGAGTGGTAGTTATCAGCCCCAGCATTTT
>-|-|TRBJ2-1|TRBV9
CASSVGLHNEQFF
TGTGCCAGCAGCGTAGGGCTCCACAATGAGCAGTTCTTC
>-|-|TRBJ2-5|TRBV20-1
CSARDGQWETQYF
TGCAGTGCTAGAGATGGGCAGTGGGAGACCCAGTACTTC
>few|TRBD1|TRBJ1-5|TRBV9
CASSSGGSQPQHF
TGTGCCAGCAGCTCAGGGGGGTCACAGCCCCAGCATTTT
>-|-|TRBJ2-3|TRBV24-1
CATSEHSTDTQYF
TGTGCCACCAGTGAGCATAGCACAGATACGCAGTATTTT
>few|-|TRBJ1-2|TRBV29-1
CSAGENYGYTF
TGCAGCGCAGGGGAGAACTATGGCTACACCTTC
>-|-|TRBJ2-1|TRBV27
CASSLSNQETQFF
TGTGCCAGCAGTTTATCTAACCAAGAGACCCAGTTCTTC
>-|-|TRBJ1-1|TRBV7-9
CASSSAVRGSVEAFF
TGCGCCAGCAGCTCTGCCGTCCGGGGATCGGTTGAAGCTTTCTTT
>-|-|TRBJ1-2|TRBV6-6
CATSGTGNYGCTF
-
>few|-|TRBJ1-5|TRBV20-1
CSARDPGGTDQPQHF
TGCAGTGCTAGAGACCCGGGTGGTACTGATCAGCCCCAGCATTTT
>-|TRBD1|TRBJ2-7|TRBV20-1
CSVPPGQTPYEQYF
TGCAGTGTTCCGCCGGGACAGACTCCCTACGAGCAGTACTTC